One and the same sample provided the 30 T cell receptor beta chains below, sequenced in a study of OX40 agonist ivuxolimab in advanced cancers. TCRdb keeps only in-frame clones here, not all; method: immunoSEQ multiplex PCR. The table lists tens of thousands of clones, about four fifths of them singletons. The sequencing used CD4+ or CD8+ T cells sorted from blood, collected in a trial of the OX40 agonist ivuxolimab. The receptors shown here come from an adult with an advanced solid tumor such as melanoma, head and neck, liver or kidney cancer.

The J gene is TRBJ2-6, the V gene TRBV19; D is unresolved. The CDR3 totals 14 residues. Germline V gene lookup returns CDR1 LNHDA and CDR2 SQIVND (reference sequence). Between the trimmed V and J ends, which lost 6 bases and 0 bases, there was a span of 6 bases. This CDR3 reads CASSHPSGANVLTF. In DNA form, the CDR3 reads TGTGCCAGTAGCCACCCCTCTGGGGCCAACGTCCTGACTTTC.

This chain connects TRBV5-1 to TRBJ1-1; unclear D gene. This CDR3 is 13 amino acids long. Trimming left V 2 bases short and J 0 bases short, with 5 bases between. The V gene's germline CDR1 is SGHRS and CDR2 YFSETQ. The CDR3 bases are TGCGCCAGCAGCTTATCATTGAACACTGAAGCTTTCTTT. It translates to CASSLSLNTEAFF. Combining the CDR3 with reference TRBV5-1 and TRBJ1-1 gives the whole variable domain KAGVTQTPRYLIKTRGQQVTLSCSPISGHRSVSWYQQTPGQGLQFLFEYFSETQRNKGNFPGRFSGRQFSNSRSEMNVSTLELGDSALYLCASSLSLNTEAFFGQGTRLTVV.

The J gene is TRBJ1-5, the V gene TRBV21-1. TRBV21-1 is an annotated pseudogene. The length of the CDR3 is 14 residues. CDR3 DNA: TGTGCCAGCCCCCTAAGTAGGATGAATCAGCCCCAGCATTTT. It translates to CASPLSRMNQPQHF.

This clone was observed a handful of times. The chain combines TRBV29-1 with TRBJ1-5; D is uncertain. The length of the CDR3 is 14 residues. Germline CDR1 reads SQVTM; CDR2 reads ANQGSEA. Trimming removed 4 bases at V and 1 base at J, with 11 bases between. The CDR3 coding sequence is TGCAGCGTTGTTGTACAGAGCAGCAATCAGCCCCAGCATTTT. Its protein product is CSVVVQSSNQPQHF. The whole variable domain, filled in from reference TRBV29-1 and TRBJ1-5, reads SAVISQKPSRDICQRGTSLTIQCQVDSQVTMMFWYRQQPGQSLTLIATANQGSEATYESGFVIDKFPISRPNLTFSTLTVSNMSPEDSSIYLCSVVVQSSNQPQHFGDGTRLSIL.

V is TRBV7-3 and J is TRBJ2-1, with TRBD2 matching 14 bases. Germline CDR1 and CDR2: SGHTA and FQGTGA. This CDR3 comprises 16 residues. Unmatched junction bases numbered 9, after V lost 4 bases and J lost 10 bases. CDR3 coding DNA: TGTGCCAGCAGCTCTCCGGGACTAGCGGGAGTTGGGGAGCAGTTCTTC. Translating it yields CASSSPGLAGVGEQFF.

The rearrangement joins TRBV7-2 to TRBJ2-5; 7 positions match TRBD2. Germline CDR1 SGHTA, CDR2 FQGNSA. After removal of 3 bases from V and 2 bases from J, the junction contained 9 bases not matched to a gene. The length of the CDR3 is 16 residues. Written as DNA, the CDR3 is TGTGCCAGCAGCTTGCTCCCTAGCGGAAATCAAGAGACCCAGTACTTC. As protein: CASSLLPSGNQETQYF.

CDR3 residues: CASSTRGQVSYNEQFF. The CDR3 nucleotides read TGTGCCAGCAGTACTCGGGGGCAGGTCTCCTACAATGAGCAGTTCTTC. V gene TRBV28 combines with J gene TRBJ2-1; D might be TRBD1 or TRBD2, each matching 6 bases. The CDR3 runs to 16 residues. Germline CDR1 reads MDHEN; CDR2 reads SYDVKM. V was cut by 5 bases and J by 0 bases, with 14 bases left in between. Complete variable domain (other parts from reference TRBV28 and TRBJ2-1): DVKVTQSSRYLVKRTGEKVFLECVQDMDHENMFWYRQDPGLGLRLIYFSYDVKMKEKGDIPEGYSVSREKKERFSLILESASTNQTSMYLCASSTRGQVSYNEQFFGPGTRLTVL.

The chain recombines TRBV4-1 with TRBJ1-5, with 11 bases fitting TRBD1. The CDR3 is 18 amino acids. Trimming cost V 3 bases and J 2 bases; bases outside gene matches: 9. In germline, CDR1 is MGHRA, CDR2 YSYEKL. The CDR3 is CASSQGTGGVYGNQPQHF. The CDR3 region has the DNA TGCGCCAGCAGCCAGGGGACAGGGGGGGTATACGGCAATCAGCCCCAGCATTTT.

This chain joins TRBV7-9 and TRBJ2-7; 7 bases line up with TRBD1. Germline-derived CDR1 and CDR2 are SEHNR and FQNEAQ (reference sequence). The V gene end was trimmed by 5 bases and the J gene end by 2 bases; junction bases not matched to a gene: 6. The CDR3 contains 14 residues. CDR3 sequence: CASSATGDPYEQYF. CDR3 sequence (DNA): TGTGCCAGCAGCGCAACAGGGGACCCCTACGAGCAGTACTTC.

V usage is TRBV6-1 and J usage is TRBJ1-4; perhaps TRBD1 as D (5 bases). The CDR3 has 18 amino acids. In germline, CDR1 is MNHNS, CDR2 SASEGT. Trimming left V 1 base short and J 0 bases short, with 15 bases between. CDR3: CASSEVKYGTATNEKLFF. CDR3 bases: TGTGCCAGCAGTGAAGTGAAGTACGGGACCGCAACTAATGAAAAACTGTTTTTT.

The gene calls are TRBV7-2 and TRBJ1-2, with a tentative D call TRBD1 (6 bases). In germline, CDR1 is SGHTA, CDR2 FQGNSA. The CDR3 length is 14 residues. With 5 bases removed from V and 8 bases from J, the gap between germline ends came to 18 bases. CDR3 coding DNA: TGTGCCAGCAGCAAACAGGGAAGAACGTCCGGCTACACCTTC. It specifies CASSKQGRTSGYTF.

This chain links TRBV5-1 with TRBJ2-3; 12 nucleotides agree with TRBD2. CDR1 and CDR2 (germline): SGHRS, YFSETQ. Unmatched junction bases numbered 7, after V lost 4 bases and J lost 4 bases. The CDR3 is 16 residues long. CDR3 in DNA: TGCGCCAGCAGCCCGCGGACTAGCGGGAATTCAGATACGCAGTATTTT. This encodes CASSPRTSGNSDTQYF.

The gene calls are TRBV25-1 and TRBJ1-2; no reliable D call. V gave up 3 bases and J gave up 1 base, with 6 bases separating them. Germline V gene sequence: CDR1 MGHDK, CDR2 SYGVNS. This CDR3 spans 13 amino acids. This chain's CDR3 is CASSDGDNYGYTF. The CDR3 nucleotides read TGTGCCAGCAGTGATGGGGATAACTATGGCTACACCTTC.

The chain employs TRBV29-1 and TRBJ2-3; 7 bases line up with TRBD2. This CDR3 is built from 13 residues. CDR1 and CDR2 (germline): SQVTM, ANQGSEA. V shed 4 bases and J 4 bases; nucleotides not matched to a gene: 5. CDR3 bases: TGCAGCGTTGGTACGGGGGGTCCAGATACGCAGTATTTT. This sequence encodes CSVGTGGPDTQYF.

The chain combines TRBV4-1 with TRBJ2-2; TRBD2 agrees at 13 bases. CDR3 length: 20 residues. The germline V gene has CDR1 MGHRA and CDR2 YSYEKL. The J segment lost 4 bases and the V segment lost 0 bases, leaving 11 bases of the junction unmatched. For the CDR3, the DNA is TGCGCCAGCAGCCAAGATCACCCGATGGGACTAGCGGGGTCCACCGGGGAGCTGTTTTTT. This encodes CASSQDHPMGLAGSTGELFF.

This clone was picked up one time. The chain joins TRBV4-3 to TRBJ2-4; the match to TRBD1 covers 7 bases. The V and J ends lost 5 bases and 9 bases, in that order; junction bases with no gene match: 7. The germline gives CDR1 LGHNA, CDR2 YSLEER. This CDR3 comprises 13 residues. For the CDR3, the DNA is TGCGCCAGCAGCGACAGGGCTGGAAGCATTCAGTACTTC. It yields the protein CASSDRAGSIQYF.

This sequence joins TRBV7-9 and TRBJ2-7; D uncertain. Germline CDR1 SEHNR, CDR2 FQNEAQ (reference sequence). V gave up 2 bases and J gave up 5 bases, with 10 bases separating them. The CDR3 length is 13 residues. This CDR3 is CASSLSGLHEQYV. The CDR3, as DNA: TGTGCCAGCAGCTTAAGTGGGCTCCACGAGCAGTACGTC.

The rearrangement joins TRBV12-5 to TRBJ2-7; D might be TRBD2 (6 bases). V was shortened by 4 bases and J by 4 bases, with 11 bases between the two germline ends. This CDR3 spans 13 amino acids. Germline CDR1 and CDR2: LGHNT and FRNRAP. CDR3 coding DNA: TGTGCTAGTGGTTGGGGGAGCGGGTACGAGCAGTACTTC. Its protein product is CASGWGSGYEQYF.

In regard to this clone: The junction and the germline gene differ at one end; a read error may be behind it. The CDR3 loop is CASSTTGVNIGELFF. CDR3 in DNA: TGCGCCAGCAGCACGACAGGGGTAAACATCGGGGAGCTGTTTTTT. The chain recombines TRBV5-1 with TRBJ2-2, with TRBD1 matching over 8 bases. CDR3 length: 15 amino acids. Germline V gene sequence: CDR1 SGHRS, CDR2 YFSETQ.

Turning to this clone: At one of its ends the junction is not consistent with the germline gene, which may arise from a read error. The rearrangement joins TRBV7-7 to TRBJ2-5, with 10 nucleotides matching TRBD1. CDR3 length: 15 amino acids. CDR1 SSHAT and CDR2 FNYEAQ come from the germline V gene (reference sequence). CDR3 amino acids: CASSFSRTGGETQYF. As DNA, the CDR3 is TGTGCTAGCAGCTTTTCCCGGACAGGGGGAGAGACCCAGTACTTC.

The chain uses TRBV28 and TRBJ2-1, with 7 nucleotides matching TRBD2. Germline-derived CDR1 and CDR2 are MDHEN and SYDVKM. V gave up 6 bases and J gave up 9 bases; unmatched junction bases: 5. This CDR3 comprises 12 residues. In DNA form, the CDR3 reads TGTGCCAGCAGCCTGGGGGAGGGTGAGCAGTTCTTC. Its translation is CASSLGEGEQFF. Together with reference TRBV28 and TRBJ2-1, the CDR3 gives the full variable domain: DVKVTQSSRYLVKRTGEKVFLECVQDMDHENMFWYRQDPGLGLRLIYFSYDVKMKEKGDIPEGYSVSREKKERFSLILESASTNQTSMYLCASSLGEGEQFFGPGTRLTVL.

V gene TRBV19 combines with J gene TRBJ2-1; 7 positions match TRBD2. The V gene's germline CDR1 is LNHDA and CDR2 SQIVND (reference sequence). This CDR3 is 19 amino acids long. Trimming at V came to 10 bases and at J to 4 bases, leaving 25 bases not matched to a gene. CDR3 sequence (DNA): TGTGCCACCAAGCACGGGGAGGGAGGGCGGGAGAGGGAGTACAATGAGCAGTTCTTC. This translates into CATKHGEGGREREYNEQFF. Filled out from reference TRBV19 and TRBJ2-1, the complete variable domain reads DGGITQSPKYLFRKEGQNVTLSCEQNLNHDAMYWYRQDPGQGLRLIYYSQIVNDFQKGDIAEGYSVSREKKESFPLTVTSAQKNPTAFYLCATKHGEGGREREYNEQFFGPGTRLTVL.

The genes are TRBV4-2 and TRBJ2-7; TRBD2 aligns across 12 bases. Germline V gives CDR1 LGHNA, CDR2 YNFKEQ. Trimming cost V 1 base and J 5 bases; bases outside gene matches: 0. This CDR3 has 14 amino acids. The CDR3: CASSQGLAGDEQYV. CDR3 coding DNA: TGTGCCAGCAGCCAAGGACTAGCGGGGGACGAGCAGTACGTC.

This clone was seen once. The V and J genes are TRBV2 and TRBJ2-7, with 7 bases lining up with TRBD1. Trimming removed 7 bases from V and 2 bases from J; junction bases left unmatched: 5. CDR3 length equals 13 residues. Germline-derived CDR1 and CDR2 are SNHLY and FYNNEI. The CDR3 coding sequence is TGTGCCAGCAAGGGGGCAGCCGCCTACGAGCAGTACGTC. Protein sequence: CASKGAAAYEQYV.

The chain combines TRBV10-3 with TRBJ2-2; the match to TRBD2 covers 7 bases. There are 14 residues in the CDR3. Germline CDR1 ENHRY, CDR2 SYGVKD. V trimming: 9 bases; J trimming: 2 bases; junction bases outside the gene matches: 6. CDR3 amino acids: CAIRAGTNTGELFF. The CDR3 DNA follows: TGTGCCATTCGAGCGGGGACTAACACCGGGGAGCTGTTTTTT.

This chain links TRBV7-9 with TRBJ1-2; 9 bases map to TRBD1. The CDR3 totals 17 residues. The germline CDR1 and CDR2 sequences are SEHNR and FQNEAQ (reference sequence). V trimming: 5 bases; J trimming: 4 bases; junction bases outside the gene matches: 14. CDR3 nucleotide sequence: TGTGCCAGCAGCATTCCCGCCGGGACAGGGAAAATCTATGGCTACACCTTC. It encodes CASSIPAGTGKIYGYTF.

This clone appeared once. The V gene is TRBV9, the J gene TRBJ2-7; a weak D match, TRBD2 (6 bases). Trimming cost V 0 bases and J 2 bases, with 21 bases left between them. In germline, CDR1 is SGDLS, CDR2 YYNGEE. CDR3 size: 18 residues. The CDR3 nucleotides are TGTGCCAGCAGCGTAGATGTTTACGGGACGGAGGGTGCCTACGAGCAGTACGTC. Protein: CASSVDVYGTEGAYEQYV.

The chain uses TRBV10-3 and TRBJ2-6; D remains unclear. The CDR3 consists of 16 residues. Germline V lookup: CDR1 ENHRY, CDR2 SYGVKD. With 5 bases removed from V and 0 bases from J, the gap between germline ends came to 11 bases. The CDR3 sequence: CAISSQVISGANVLTF. CDR3 in DNA: TGTGCCATCAGTTCTCAAGTTATCTCTGGGGCCAACGTCCTGACTTTC.

This clone appeared a single time. The genes are TRBV21-1 and TRBJ2-2; TRBD2 is taken as the D call from the table, unchecked against the DNA. TRBV21-1 is recorded as a pseudogene. This CDR3 comprises 14 residues. CDR3 nucleotides: TGTGCCAGCAGCAAAGGCGGGTACACCGGGGAGCTGTTTTTT. Translation: CASSKGGYTGELFF.

The V and J genes are TRBV7-8 and TRBJ2-5; no reliable D call. This CDR3 has 15 amino acids. The germline V and J ends were trimmed by 1 base and 5 bases, with 14 bases remaining between them. Germline CDR1 is SGHVS and CDR2 is FQNEAQ. CDR3 coding DNA: TGTGCCAGCAGCTTAGGGGCTTACTTTGCGGAGACCCAGTACTTC. Protein product: CASSLGAYFAETQYF.